Listed below are T cell receptor beta chains from one sample, sequenced in a study of blood T cell repertoires in COVID-19. Sequencing used immunoSEQ multiplex PCR; TCRdb keeps in-frame clones, though not all of them. The profile covers about 220,000 clones, with 65% to 90% appearing a single time and about 2.5% taken by the ten largest. Source material: peripheral blood. These TCRs come from a woman in her seventies with COVID-19, enrolled during active disease. CDR3s include the opening cysteine and the closing phenylalanine or tryptophan. The D gene is left open where the match is weak. Size is omitted from some rows. Given values are once, few, many or a class for expanded clones.

size: -
V: TRBV19
D: TRBD1
length: 14
J: TRBJ2-7
DNA: TGTGCCAGTAGTCCCCGACAGGGGCTGCGGGAGCAGTACTTC
CDR3: CASSPRQGLREQYF

size: few
V: TRBV3-1/TRBV3-2
D: -
length: 16
J: TRBJ1-2
DNA: TGTGCCAGCAGCCAAGGTTCCGGGACGAGGGCGGGAGGCTACACCTTC
CDR3: CASSQGSGTRAGGYTF

size: -
V: TRBV19
D: TRBD1
length: 17
J: TRBJ1-1
DNA: TGTGCCAGTAGTATCCTACCCGGGACAGGGCCGGGCACTGAAGCTTTCTTT
CDR3: CASSILPGTGPGTEAFF

size: -
V: TRBV15
D: TRBD1
length: 14
J: TRBJ1-2
DNA: TGTGCCACCAGGGCGGGACAGCTATCCTATGGCTACACCTTC
CDR3: CATRAGQLSYGYTF

size: -
V: TRBV7-9
D: TRBD2
length: 16
J: TRBJ2-1
DNA: TGTGCCAGCAGCCGACTAGCGGTGAGCTCCTACAATGAGCAGTTCTTC
CDR3: CASSRLAVSSYNEQFF

size: once
V: TRBV5-4
D: TRBD1
length: 15
J: TRBJ2-2
DNA: TGTGCCAGCAGCCAAACAGGGGCCCGCACCGGGGAGCTGTTTTTT
CDR3: CASSQTGARTGELFF

size: -
V: TRBV29-1
D: TRBD2
length: 15
J: TRBJ2-5
DNA: TGCAGCGTAGGGGCTAGCGGGGATTTGGGGGAGACCCAGTACTTC
CDR3: CSVGASGDLGETQYF

size: few
V: TRBV7-8
D: TRBD1
length: 17
J: TRBJ2-3
DNA: TGTGCCAGCAGCTTCCTGCCGGGACAGGTTTTCACAGATACGCAGTATTTT
CDR3: CASSFLPGQVFTDTQYF

size: few
V: TRBV19
D: -
length: 15
J: TRBJ2-7
DNA: TGTGCCAGTAGTATAGGAGGAGACGGCTCCTACGAGCAGTACTTC
CDR3: CASSIGGDGSYEQYF

size: few
V: TRBV4-2
D: -
length: 15
J: TRBJ1-5
DNA: TGTGCCAGCAGCCAAGATTGGCCCGGGGGGCAGCCCCAGCATTTT
CDR3: CASSQDWPGGQPQHF

size: few
V: TRBV5-1
D: -
length: 13
J: TRBJ1-2
DNA: TGCGCCAGCAGCTTGGGGGTAGGCGGTGGCTACACCTTC
CDR3: CASSLGVGGGYTF

size: -
V: TRBV9
D: -
length: 16
J: TRBJ1-3
DNA: TGTGCCAGCACCCCAGACAGGTTTTCTGCTGGAAACACCATATATTTT
CDR3: CASTPDRFSAGNTIYF

size: few
V: TRBV5-6
D: TRBD1
length: 13
J: TRBJ1-2
DNA: TGTGCCAGCAATGTGGGACAGGGCTATGGCTACACCTTC
CDR3: CASNVGQGYGYTF

size: -
V: TRBV11-3
D: -
length: 14
J: TRBJ1-1
DNA: TGTGCCAGCAGCTCGTACAGGGAGATCACTGAAGCTTTCTTT
CDR3: CASSSYREITEAFF

size: once
V: TRBV13
D: -
length: 13
J: TRBJ1-2
DNA: TGTGCCAGCAGCTACAATTTGGGGCAGGGCTACACCTTC
CDR3: CASSYNLGQGYTF

size: -
V: TRBV4-3
D: -
length: 15
J: TRBJ1-3
DNA: TGCGCCAGCAGCCCAGGGGTGGGCTCTGGAAACACCATATATTTT
CDR3: CASSPGVGSGNTIYF

size: -
V: TRBV27
D: TRBD1
length: 14
J: TRBJ1-2
DNA: TGTGCCAGCAGCATTGGGACAGGGTTTTATGGCTACACCTTC
CDR3: CASSIGTGFYGYTF

size: -
V: TRBV10-3
D: -
length: 15
J: TRBJ2-2
DNA: TGTGCCATCAGTCCGGGAGACGCGAACACCGGGGAGCTGTTTTTT
CDR3: CAISPGDANTGELFF

size: -
V: TRBV3-1/TRBV3-2
D: TRBD2
length: 18
J: TRBJ2-4
DNA: TGTGCCAGCAGCCAAGATAAACTAGCGGGGGACATCGAAAACATTCAGTACTTC
CDR3: CASSQDKLAGDIENIQYF

size: once
V: TRBV12-3/TRBV12-4
D: -
length: 13
J: TRBJ1-1
DNA: TGTGCCAGCAGTTTCAGGATGAACACTGAAGCTTTCTTT
CDR3: CASSFRMNTEAFF